The subject of this entry is one T cell receptor beta chain. Its antigen is still unknown. The entry originates in a study of T cell responses to AZD1222 COVID-19 vaccine. Germline V gene sequence: CDR1 SGHVS, CDR2 FNYEAQ. The V and J ends lost 5 bases and 6 bases, in that order; junction bases with no gene match: 10. This CDR3 has 15 amino acids. Findings of the study overall: CD4 TCRs associated with vaccination spanned spike, dominating at 160-218 and 743-854. Increases in Spike-specific TCR breadth and depth were seen after two AZD1222 doses.

TCRdb's copy holds only in-frame clones and misses some; the assay was immunoSEQ multiplex PCR. The sample yields about 120,000 clones, 90% to 95% seen once. This TCR derives from an adult in good health. The V gene is TRBV7-6, the J gene TRBJ2-1; 7 nucleotides agree with TRBD2. This material consisted of peripheral blood, taken on day 0 of AZD1222 vaccination. The CDR3 here is CASSQNPSGINEQFF. In DNA form, the CDR3 reads TGTGCCAGCAGCCAGAACCCTAGCGGAATCAATGAGCAGTTCTTC.